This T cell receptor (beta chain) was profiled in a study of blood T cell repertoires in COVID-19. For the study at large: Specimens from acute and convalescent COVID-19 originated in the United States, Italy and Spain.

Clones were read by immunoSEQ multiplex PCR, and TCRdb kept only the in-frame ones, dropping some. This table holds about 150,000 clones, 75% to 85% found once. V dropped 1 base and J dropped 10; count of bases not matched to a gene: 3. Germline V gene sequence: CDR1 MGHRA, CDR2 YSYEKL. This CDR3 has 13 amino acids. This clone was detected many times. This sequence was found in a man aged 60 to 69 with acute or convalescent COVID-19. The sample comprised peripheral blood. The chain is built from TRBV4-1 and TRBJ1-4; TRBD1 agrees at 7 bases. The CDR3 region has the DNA TGCGCCAGCAGCCAAGTTCAGGGGGTAAAACTGTTTTTT. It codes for CASSQVQGVKLFF.